Described below is a single T cell receptor (beta chain) sequence and its context. This clone has more than one count but fewer than ten. Its antigen is unknown. The sample holds no much larger clone one base away, and base qualities are not on file. V and J are trimmed by 10 bases and 1 base, and the gene matches miss 15 bases of the junction. According to the germline V gene (reference sequence), CDR1 reads LNHDA and CDR2 reads SQIVND. The CDR3 runs 16 amino acids, cysteine and phenylalanine included. Only CDR3 DNA remains: 48 bases, in frame from the first base. Library construction relied on the immunoSEQ multiplex PCR assay. For the multiplex PCR, a mixture combining 60 forward primers for TCR Vbeta segments and 13 reverse primers for TCR Jbeta segments was used. Amplification of the CDR3 region of rearranged TCR beta genes was performed with a multiplex PCR assay on genomic DNA. The amplified TCR beta libraries were sequenced on the Illumina HiSeq System as 87-base-pair reads. Per the authors' processing: In a later analysis, some 80 million unique TCR beta chains were counted across the approximately 670 repertoires, and roughly 10 million of these chains were shared by at least two donors. A nearest-neighbor algorithm error-corrected the raw reads and collapsed the reads into unique sequences, merging closely related sequences to remove PCR and sequencing errors. CDR3 sequences were aligned to IMGT reference sequences to assign V, D and J gene segments. Each retained sequence needed at least a six-nucleotide match to both a V gene segment and a J gene segment. Rearrangements were classified as productive when the CDR3 lacked stop codons and remained in frame with V and J, and all other rearrangements were classified as non-productive. Following IMGT convention, CDR3 was defined as the stretch from the second conserved V-encoded cysteine to the conserved J-encoded phenylalanine. Sequences without an unambiguous match to a single V gene segment were excluded from the earlier analysis of about 640 of the donors. An earlier analysis of approximately 590 of the donors called V segments functional above 56.7% productive rearrangements and segregating when the between-donor standard deviation exceeded 5%. A statistical classification framework was built to diagnose cytomegalovirus status from the catalog of TCR beta chain sequences. A later analysis assigned V and J genes by comparing TCR nucleotide sequences with IMGT/GENE-DB human TR gene sequences. The TCRdist pipeline was used in a later analysis to assign CDR3 sequences and most-parsimonious VDJ recombination scenarios. In a later analysis, every TCR beta chain was defined by the combination of its CDR3 amino acid sequence and its V-gene family, and reads without a unique V-gene family were dropped. As a way to deal with suspected cross-contamination and a sequencing artifact, a later analysis dropped hundreds of nucleotide sequences that were highly shared and had low generation probability. For each public chain, a later analysis derived a clonal expansion index from normalized ranks of inferred template counts within each repertoire. In a later analysis, generation probabilities were computed with a VDJ recombination model fitted to out-of-frame rearrangements, and the resulting probabilities were checked against IGoR. In a later analysis, hypergeometric tests were used to score TCR-TCR, TCR-HLA and TCR-CMV co-occurrence, with a repertoire-size bias correction applied to TCR pairs. False discovery rates were estimated in a later analysis by permuting HLA or CMV assignments 20 times. In a later analysis, co-occurring TCRs were grouped using DBSCAN, with TCRdist sequence similarity added in when clustering inside HLA-allele-positive subsets. For co-occurrence clustering, repertoires with fewer than 30,000 or more than 120,000 public chains were excluded, along with roughly five repertoires with anomalous nucleotide sharing. The table comes from immuneACCESS by way of TCRdb, which keeps in-frame sequences with V and J called. Part of the clones is missing from these tables; in studies checked, under half for an unresolved V gene and the rest for unknown reasons. From that table come the V and J calls and clone size; the DNA was used to work out D and trimming. The sample includes 150,000 to 200,000 clones, with around 80% observed a single time. The ten largest make up roughly 0.82% of the sample.

In total, approximately 610 healthy bone marrow donors made up the cohort. At the time of sampling, all cohort members were nominally healthy, though unrecorded immune exposures were likely present. The donor was CMV seronegative and was included in the group of about 350 seronegative cohort members. A peripheral blood sample was provided by each donor, and peripheral blood mononuclear cells were used for TCR beta sequencing. The Qiagen DNeasy Blood Extraction Kit was used to extract genomic DNA from the blood cell samples. This sample stems from a study of cytomegalovirus exposure and HLA in healthy donors (dated by TCRdb to between 2016 and 2019). About the study as a whole: According to an earlier analysis of 550 to 700 of the donors, 150 million to 200 million T cells yielded 95 million to 140 million unique TCR beta sequences and about 300 Gb of sequence data. Typing coverage varied by locus: roughly 629-630 donors for A, B, C, DRB1 and DQB1; roughly 560 for DQA1; over 600 for DPA1; under 490 for DPB1. Roughly 300 gigabases of sequencing data and some 85 million unique TCR sequences were included in an early release covering roughly 600 HLA-typed donors. Four to six DR-DQ haplotypes were handled as single units for association and clustering, since linkage in the cohort was strong. HLA typing covered class I and class II loci at four-digit resolution. Donor age, sex, ethnicity and CMV serostatus were compiled alongside the repertoire data. The study was designed to test whether signatures of past pathogen exposure could be identified by cataloging public T cell receptors. The T cell repertoires of several hundred subjects were profiled by immunosequencing and related to cytomegalovirus serostatus. On average, around 230,000 unique TCR beta nucleotide sequences were sequenced per donor among 350 to 400 genotyped donors of the cohort, with roughly 18% of those sequences being non-productive. To predict cytomegalovirus infection status, the study combined high-throughput TCR immunosequencing, statistical association of individual TCRs with disease status, and machine learning. In a later analysis, previously published TCR beta repertoires from some 640 donors were re-analyzed and high-resolution HLA genotyping was added so that TCR occurrence patterns could be studied. Of the approximately 370 genotyped donors, more than 75% were placed in the genetic ancestry cluster associated with self-reported Caucasian donors. A later genetic analysis took genome-wide SNP genotypes for about 65% of the 666 donors and used that subset as a discovery cohort. All discovery cohort repertoires had been generated on a single sequencing platform. To decide whether each TCR beta V gene segment behaved as functional or pseudogenic, an earlier analysis of some 570 of the donors relied on high-throughput TCR beta sequencing. In addition to the first cohort of around 670 subjects, a separate validation cohort of 130 or so different subjects was used. Rather than drawing on any new phenotypic data, the later analysis identified candidate immune exposures from TCR beta sequences and the way those sequences occurred across donors. Overall study outcomes, separate from this receptor: Compared with the 666-donor mean, donors in an Asian-associated ancestry cluster had fewer N-insertions in productive TCRs, according to a later genetic analysis. In a later analysis, HLA-associated TCR beta chains were found to be more clonally expanded and to have lower generation probabilities than equally common non-associated chains. While some public TCRs were present in many individuals, most TCR sequences turned up only very rarely across donors. The classifier was reported to diagnose cytomegalovirus status with high specificity and sensitivity in both the original cohort and the validation cohort. CMV serostatus was the only immune exposure information available for the cohort. At a false discovery rate of 0.05, a later analysis linked 15,000 to 20,000 TCR beta sequences to specific HLA alleles. A group of highly shared sequence variants was considered likely to be a technical artifact of the sequencing pipeline. A further reported finding was that TCR beta sequences accurately predicted the HLA-A and HLA-B alleles for most subjects in the first cohort. Correlated functional status among segregating V segments might be attributable to linkage disequilibrium, but an unknown experimental factor could not be ruled out. The study listed 164 TCR beta chains as associated with cytomegalovirus. Some IMGT-functional V segments, including TRBV6-2 and TRBV6-3, could not be distinguished by the 87-base-pair reads and were therefore excluded. It was suggested by the authors that the approach could potentially be generalized to other disease states and immunological phenotypes. A later analysis found that TCR association rates varied across HLA loci, with DRB1 alleles showing the most associated TCRs and HLA-C alleles the fewest. Roughly uniform sequencing depth across donors was assumed in presence/absence analyses, although this assumption may not hold. Only TCR beta chains were sequenced in this cohort, and the absence of alpha or paired-chain data limited detectable features. Several of the top co-occurrence clusters appeared to be linked to parvovirus B19, influenza, CMV and Epstein-Barr virus, according to a later analysis. Broadly in line with IMGT annotations, most TCR beta V segments showed up in productive rearrangements about 87% or about 30% of the time in an earlier analysis of a few hundred of the donors. A later genetic analysis associated a missense DCLRE1C variant with V-gene and J-gene trimming of TCR beta chains, and an independent cohort replicated the association. Assigning TCR associations to individual alleles was difficult when HLA alleles, especially DR and DQ, strongly co-occurred. Because some donors lacked HLA typing at each locus, the association tests relied only on the typed subset. About 17 rarely observed V segments, including chromosome 9 orphons, were excluded from the earlier analysis of approximately 600 of the donors because counts were too low. In vitro tests confirmed that a few of the cytomegalovirus-associated TCR beta chains recognize cytomegalovirus antigens. Most CMV-associated TCR beta chains appeared to be HLA-restricted in a later analysis, and the HLA associations seemed to be driven largely by CMV exposure.

Sequencing used PBMCs. This receptor chain uses TRBV19 and TRBJ1-2; the central 7 bases match TRBD1. The TCR comes from a female donor in good health and CMV-seronegative. The DNA reads TGTGCCAAACCCTTATATAGCTGGGACAGTAACTATGGCTACACCTTC. Translated, it reads CAKPLYSWDSNYGYTF.